This T cell receptor beta chain was found in a study of CD8+ T cells in alopecia areata. Noted treatment: oral pan-JAK inhibitor, 5-10 mg twice daily. In each case, RNA was isolated and then reverse transcribed into cDNA as the sequencing template. Assay used: immunoSEQ multiplex PCR; TCRdb lists only in-frame clones, some missing. The sample comprises roughly 210,000 clones, around two fifths of which are singletons, and over 2.5% rests with the top ten. The CDR3 sequence is 15 residues long. Per the germline V gene, CDR1 is SGHRS and CDR2 is YFSETQ. Trimming took 4 bases from V and 6 from J; bases not matched to a gene: 11. Regarding the study as a whole: Against the mouse data, patients shared TCRs less clearly, possibly for HLA reasons.

To note about this clone: The target antigen is unknown.

This receptor was taken from a human donor with alopecia areata. This sample comprised CD4+ T cells sorted from blood, obtained at roughly week 36, from a patient treated with tofacitinib. J is TRBJ2-7 and V is TRBV5-1; 9 nucleotides align to TRBD1. The CDR3 DNA is TGCGCCAGCAGCGAACAACAGGGGGCTTATGGCGAGCAGTACTTC. Its translation is CASSEQQGAYGEQYF.